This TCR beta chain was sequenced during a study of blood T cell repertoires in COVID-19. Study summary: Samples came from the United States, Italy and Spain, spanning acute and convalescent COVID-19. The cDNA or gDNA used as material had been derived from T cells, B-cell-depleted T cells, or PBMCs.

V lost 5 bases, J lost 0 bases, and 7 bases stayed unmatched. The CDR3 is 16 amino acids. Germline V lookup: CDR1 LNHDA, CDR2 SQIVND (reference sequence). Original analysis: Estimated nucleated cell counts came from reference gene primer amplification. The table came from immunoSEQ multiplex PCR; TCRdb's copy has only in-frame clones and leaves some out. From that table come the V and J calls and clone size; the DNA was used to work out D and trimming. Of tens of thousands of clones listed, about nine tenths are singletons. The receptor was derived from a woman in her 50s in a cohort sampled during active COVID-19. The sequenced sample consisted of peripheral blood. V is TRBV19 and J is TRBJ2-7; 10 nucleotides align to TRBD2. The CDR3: CASSPRLAGVSYEQYF. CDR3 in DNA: TGTGCCAGTAGTCCGCGCCTAGCGGGAGTCTCCTACGAGCAGTACTTC.